This TCR beta chain was sequenced during a study of T cells after yellow fever vaccination. The overall study: The SMART-Seq v4 Ultra Low Input method served to prepare the low-cell-number fractions. Study-wide results and caveats: The booster saw the reappearance of most primary-vaccination clones (roughly 97% CD4, 70% to 90% CD8). The presence of abundant clonotypes contaminating from the bulk population was possible in FACS-sorted repertoires.

This clonotype occurred many times. The target antigen is unknown. TCRdb analysed the 5' RACE reads with MiXCR anew, one entry per CDR3 protein. The profile shows 250,000 or so distinct CDR3 sequences, about 3.7% of them singletons. The source of this sequence is a man aged 18 to 29 who received the YFV17D yellow fever vaccine. The starting material was PBMCs, obtained 15 days after the yellow fever booster vaccination.

CDR3 in DNA: TGTGCCAGCAGCTACCCAGGGGGCTTGAGGAATGAGCAGTTCTTC. It is translated as CASSYPGGLRNEQFF. This chain connects TRBV9 to TRBJ2-1; 8 bases are a match to TRBD1. With 4 bases clipped from V and 7 bases from J, the junction kept 10 bases outside the gene matches. The CDR3 is made up of 15 amino acids. Per the germline V gene, CDR1 is SGDLS and CDR2 is YYNGEE.